The 26 T cell receptor beta chains below were found in one sample sequenced in a study of control samples from healthy donors and cancer patients. Using immunoSEQ multiplex PCR, the repertoire was profiled, and TCRdb retains in-frame clones only, with some absent. The sample contains 170,000 or so clones, 94% of which appear only once. Sample: blood. The receptors were sampled from a young woman in good health.

The chain is built from TRBV11-2 and TRBJ1-1; tentatively, D is TRBD1 (5 bases). V lost 2 bases to trimming and J lost 8 bases, with 9 bases between them. The CDR3 covers 12 residues. The germline gives CDR1 SGHAT, CDR2 FQNNGV. This CDR3 is CASSLQGREAFF. CDR3 nucleotides: TGTGCCAGCAGCTTACAGGGAAGAGAAGCTTTCTTT.

The chain is built from TRBV4-2 and TRBJ2-7; D is unclear. Deletions cut 0 bases from V and 7 bases from J, with 22 bases between. Germline assignment: CDR1 LGHNA and CDR2 YNFKEQ. The CDR3 contains 17 residues. The CDR3 is CASSQDRAFDRGREQYF. For the CDR3, the DNA is TGTGCCAGCAGCCAAGATAGGGCGTTCGATAGAGGTAGGGAGCAGTACTTC.

The J gene is TRBJ1-2, the V gene TRBV6-6; 7 bases are shared with TRBD1. CDR3 size: 15 residues. Germline CDR1 MNHNY, CDR2 SVGAGI (reference sequence). V shed 0 bases, J shed 3 bases, and the junction held 4 bases outside the gene matches. For the CDR3, the DNA is TGTGCCAGCAGTTACTCAGACAGGGCTTACTATGGCTACACCTTC. It codes for CASSYSDRAYYGYTF.

The chain is built from TRBV10-3 and TRBJ1-2; D remains ambiguous. This CDR3 is 13 amino acids long. Germline CDR1 and CDR2: ENHRY and SYGVKD. Trimming shortened V by 2 bases and J by 0 bases, and 4 bases separated the two germline ends. The CDR3 DNA is TGTGCCATCAGTGAGCAGGCTAACTATGGCTACACCTTC. Amino acids: CAISEQANYGYTF.

The chain employs TRBV6-5 and TRBJ2-2; the D gene is possibly TRBD2 (6 bases). Germline CDR1 is MNHEY and CDR2 is SVGAGI. The CDR3 covers 16 residues. V was trimmed by 0 bases and J by 1 base, leaving 9 bases between them. The CDR3 sequence: CASSYSLGGNTGELFF. The CDR3 DNA reads TGTGCCAGCAGTTACTCCCTGGGGGGGAACACCGGGGAGCTGTTTTTT.

This chain connects TRBV5-5 to TRBJ1-2; tentative D call: TRBD1 (6 bases). The CDR3 is 15 amino acids. V lost 4 bases, J lost 4 bases, and 17 bases lay in between. Germline-derived CDR1 and CDR2 are SGHKS and YYEKEE (reference sequence). The CDR3 coding sequence is TGTGCCAGCAGCCCCGGGGGGGGGACAATCTATGGCTACACCTTC. Protein product: CASSPGGGTIYGYTF.

The rearrangement links TRBV4-3 to TRBJ1-2; a possible D gene is TRBD1 (6 bases). From germline, CDR1 is LGHNA and CDR2 YSLEER. V was clipped by 2 bases and J by 3 bases, with 13 bases between them. This CDR3 has 15 amino acids. The DNA of the CDR3 is TGCGCCAGCAGCCAACTTAACAGGGAAGACTATGGCTACACCTTC. Encoded protein: CASSQLNREDYGYTF.

The CDR3 here is CASSMGTSGYTGELFF. The CDR3 DNA reads as TGTGCCAGTAGTATGGGGACTAGCGGTTACACCGGGGAGCTGTTTTTT. V and J are TRBV19 and TRBJ2-2; TRBD2 matches 11 bases. The V segment lost 3 bases and the J segment 3 bases; nucleotides outside the gene matches: 3. The germline V gene has CDR1 LNHDA and CDR2 SQIVND (reference sequence). CDR3 length equals 16 residues. Full variable domain (missing parts from reference TRBV19 and TRBJ2-2): DGGITQSPKYLFRKEGQNVTLSCEQNLNHDAMYWYRQDPGQGLRLIYYSQIVNDFQKGDIAEGYSVSREKKESFPLTVTSAQKNPTAFYLCASSMGTSGYTGELFFGEGSRLTVL.

The V and J genes are TRBV6-5 and TRBJ1-2, with D possibly being TRBD1 (5 bases). V was pared by 4 bases and J by 10 bases, with 13 bases between. CDR1 and CDR2 from the germline V gene are MNHEY and SVGAGI. The CDR3 is made up of 12 amino acids. DNA of the CDR3: TGTGCCAGCAGTTCCTTCCGGGGGACCTACACCTTC. Translation: CASSSFRGTYTF.

This rearrangement joins TRBV28 to TRBJ2-1, with 12 bases fitting TRBD2. This CDR3 is built from 18 residues. CDR1 is MDHEN, CDR2 SYDVKM, per germline. Trimming removed 5 bases from V and 1 base from J; junction bases left unmatched: 9. CDR3 sequence (DNA): TGTGCCAGCAGTCCTCACCGGACTAGCGGGGTTTCCTACAATGAGCAGTTCTTC. Translating gives CASSPHRTSGVSYNEQFF.

This chain uses TRBV3-1 (or the pseudogene TRBV3-2) with TRBJ1-6; D may be TRBD1 (6 bases). The CDR3 runs to 15 residues. V was pared by 3 bases and J by 14 bases, with 20 bases between. CDR1 and CDR2 from the germline V gene are LGHDT and YNNKEL (reference sequence). This CDR3 reads CASSQLTGVNPTLHF. CDR3 DNA sequence: TGTGCCAGCAGCCAGTTGACAGGTGTAAATCCTACCCTCCACTTT.

V is TRBV6-2 or TRBV6-3 and J is TRBJ1-6, with 9 bases aligning to TRBD1. There are 16 residues in the CDR3. CDR1 is MNHEY, CDR2 SVGEGT, per germline. The V segment lost 0 bases and the J segment 10 bases; nucleotides outside the gene matches: 7. CDR3 sequence: CASSYSTRTGESPLHF. The CDR3 region has the DNA TGTGCCAGCAGTTACTCGACCAGGACAGGGGAATCACCCCTCCACTTT.

This chain joins TRBV23-1 and TRBJ2-5; D perhaps matches TRBD1 (5 bases). TRBV23-1 is classed as an ORF, of uncertain function. The CDR3 contains 18 residues. Deletions cut 4 bases from V and 2 bases from J, with 23 bases between. CDR3 amino acids: CASSLYRPMTALQETQYF. CDR3 in DNA: TGCGCCAGCAGTCTCTACAGGCCAATGACAGCACTTCAAGAGACCCAGTACTTC.

V gene TRBV11-2 combines with J gene TRBJ1-6, with no clear D. CDR3 length: 13 residues. The germline V gene has CDR1 SGHAT and CDR2 FQNNGV. V lost 1 base and J lost 9, with 7 bases in between. CDR3 nucleotide sequence: TGTGCCAGCAGCTTAGCAGTGTCTTCACCCCTCCACTTT. Its translation: CASSLAVSSPLHF.

The chain has TRBV6-2 or TRBV6-3 and TRBJ2-7, with D possibly being TRBD1 or TRBD2 (6 bases each). Germline V lookup: CDR1 MNHEY, CDR2 SVGEGT. Trimming took off 2 bases at V and 1 base at J, with 9 bases between the two ends. The CDR3 loop spans 14 amino acids. The CDR3 DNA sequence: TGTGCCAGCAGTTACGGAGGGGGTTCCTACGAGCAGTACTTC. As protein: CASSYGGGSYEQYF.

Notes on this clone: An end of the junction differs from the germline gene, which may be a read error. The sample holds other DNA sequences that translate to the same CDR3. The chain has TRBV15 and TRBJ2-7; D uncertain. There are 13 residues in the CDR3. The germline CDR1 and CDR2 sequences are LNHNV and YYDKDF (reference sequence). The CDR3 sequence: CATSRARNYEQYF. CDR3 DNA sequence: TGCGCCACCAGCAGAGCGCGAAACTACGAGCAGTACTTC.

The chain combines TRBV5-1 with TRBJ2-7, with D possibly being TRBD2 (6 bases). Trimming removed 4 bases from V and 0 bases from J, with 17 bases in between. Germline CDR1 is SGHRS and CDR2 is YFSETQ. The CDR3 sequence is 16 residues long. The CDR3 here is CASSVTLASSSYEQYF. The CDR3 DNA follows: TGCGCCAGCAGCGTTACCCTAGCGTCGAGCTCCTACGAGCAGTACTTC.

The chain has TRBV4-1 and TRBJ2-3, with D perhaps TRBD1 (6 bases). CDR3 length equals 16 residues. Trimming removed 4 bases at V and 5 bases at J, with 19 bases between. Germline assignment: CDR1 MGHRA and CDR2 YSYEKL. CDR3 sequence: CASSPGRTASGDTQYF. In nucleotides, the CDR3 is TGCGCCAGCAGCCCCGGACGGACAGCCTCGGGAGATACGCAGTATTTT.

V gene TRBV24-1 combines with J gene TRBJ2-3, with TRBD1 identical over 8 bases. Losses at the gene ends were 5 bases for V and 5 bases for J; bases not matched to a gene: 17. Germline assignment: CDR1 KGHDR and CDR2 SFDVKD. This CDR3 spans 18 amino acids. The CDR3 loop is CATSGYPRAGGARDTQYF. The CDR3 DNA reads TGTGCCACCAGTGGATACCCCCGGGCAGGGGGCGCAAGAGATACGCAGTATTTT.

This clone was counted a single time. The chain uses TRBV4-3 and TRBJ2-1; D is undetermined. The CDR3 loop spans 13 amino acids. V gave up 0 bases and J gave up 5 bases, with 5 bases separating them. CDR1 LGHNA and CDR2 YSLEER come from the germline V gene. The CDR3 loop is CASSQDPDNEQFF. DNA for the CDR3: TGCGCCAGCAGCCAAGATCCAGACAATGAGCAGTTCTTC.

This sequence joins TRBV11-3 and TRBJ1-1, with no clear D. Germline assignment: CDR1 SGHNT and CDR2 YENEEA. The CDR3 contains 16 residues. Trimming stripped 2 bases from V and 2 bases from J, with 15 bases between. CDR3: CASSLLSNYQNTEAFF. CDR3 nucleotide sequence: TGTGCCAGCAGCTTACTCTCAAATTACCAAAACACTGAAGCTTTCTTT. Looking up the rest from reference TRBV11-3 and TRBJ1-1 gives the full variable domain: EAGVVQSPRYKIIEKKQPVAFWCNPISGHNTLYWYLQNLGQGPELLIRYENEEAVDDSQLPKDRFSAERLKGVDSTLKIQPAELGDSAVYLCASSLLSNYQNTEAFFGQGTRLTVV.

The V gene is TRBV21-1, the J gene TRBJ1-1; TRBD1, the D gene given by the table, was not confirmed from the DNA. TRBV21-1 is listed as a pseudogene. The length of the CDR3 is 16 residues. CDR3 in amino acids: CASSTDTLSPRTEAFF. CDR3 bases: TGTGCCAGCAGCACGGACACACTTTCCCCAAGGACTGAAGCTTTCTTT.

The rearrangement uses TRBV28 and TRBJ1-6; D uncertain. The V end lost 6 bases, the J end lost 6 bases, and 9 bases lay between the germline ends. Germline CDR1 is MDHEN and CDR2 is SYDVKM. This CDR3 spans 13 amino acids. The CDR3 here is CASREPFNSPLHF. DNA of the CDR3: TGTGCCAGCAGGGAACCTTTTAATTCACCCCTCCACTTT.

J is TRBJ2-1 and V is TRBV9, with TRBD2 matching 8 bases. The CDR3 is made up of 15 amino acids. Germline assignment: CDR1 SGDLS and CDR2 YYNGEE. The V segment lost 0 bases and the J segment 2 bases; nucleotides outside the gene matches: 1. The CDR3 protein is CASSVDGRAYNEQFF. The DNA of the CDR3 is TGTGCCAGCAGCGTAGACGGGAGGGCCTACAATGAGCAGTTCTTC.

The chain recombines TRBV25-1 with TRBJ1-6; maybe TRBD1 (5 bases). The CDR3 covers 14 residues. Per the germline V gene, CDR1 is MGHDK and CDR2 is SYGVNS. V lost 7 bases and J lost 9, with 16 bases in between. The CDR3 is CASNGQGFSSPLHF. CDR3 nucleotide sequence: TGTGCCAGCAATGGTCAGGGTTTCAGTTCACCCCTCCACTTT.

The chain has TRBV15 and TRBJ2-1, with no clear D. Trimming left V 1 base short and J 5 bases short, with 15 bases between. The CDR3 has 16 amino acids. Germline V gene data show CDR1 as LNHNV and CDR2 as YYDKDF (reference sequence). The CDR3 coding sequence is TGTGCCACCAGCAGAGTATACTGGCAGATAGACAATGAGCAGTTCTTC. Translating gives CATSRVYWQIDNEQFF.